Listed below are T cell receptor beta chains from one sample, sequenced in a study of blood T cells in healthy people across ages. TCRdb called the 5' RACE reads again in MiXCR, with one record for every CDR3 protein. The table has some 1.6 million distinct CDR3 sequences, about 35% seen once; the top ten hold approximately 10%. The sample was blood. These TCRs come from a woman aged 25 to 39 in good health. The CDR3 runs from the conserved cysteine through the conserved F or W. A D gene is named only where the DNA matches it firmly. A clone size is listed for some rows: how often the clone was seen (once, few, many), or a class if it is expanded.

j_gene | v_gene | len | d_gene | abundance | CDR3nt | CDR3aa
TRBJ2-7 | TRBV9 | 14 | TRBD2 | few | TGTGCCAGCAGCGCTAGCGGGAGCCCCACGGAGCAGTACTTC | CASSASGSPTEQYF
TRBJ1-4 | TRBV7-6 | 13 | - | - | TGTGCCAGCAGCACCGGGCCCTTTGAAAAACTGTTTTTT | CASSTGPFEKLFF
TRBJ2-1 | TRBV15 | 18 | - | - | - | CATSREVFWRPPHNEQFF
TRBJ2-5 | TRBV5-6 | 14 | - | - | TGTGCCAGCAGCCCTGGGACGCGACAAGAGACCCAGTACTTC | CASSPGTRQETQYF
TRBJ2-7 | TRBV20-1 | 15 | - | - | TGCAGTGCTAGAGATGGAGGGGCGGGACCCTACGAGCAGTACTTC | CSARDGGAGPYEQYF
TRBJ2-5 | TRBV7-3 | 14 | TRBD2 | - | TGTGCCAGCAGCTTAATTGGGGGGGTGGAGACCCAGTACTTC | CASSLIGGVETQYF
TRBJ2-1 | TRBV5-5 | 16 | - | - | TGTGCCAGCAGCTTGTGGTCCGGAGTGGGGTACAATGAGCAGTTCTTC | CASSLWSGVGYNEQFF
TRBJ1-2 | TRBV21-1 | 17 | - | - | TGTGCCAGCATCAAAAGACCCCGGGACAGAGGAGGAGAAGGCTACACCTTC | CASIKRPRDRGGEGYTF
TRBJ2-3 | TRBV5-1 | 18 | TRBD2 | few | TGCGCCAGCAGCCCCCGGGGTAGCGGGAGAAGTCTGACAGATACGCAGTATTTT | CASSPRGSGRSLTDTQYF
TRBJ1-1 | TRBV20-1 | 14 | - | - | TGCAGTGCTAGCTACGCAAGGGTGGACACTGAAGCTTTCTTT | CSASYARVDTEAFF
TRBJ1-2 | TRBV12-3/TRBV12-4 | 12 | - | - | TGTGCCACCCAGAGGAGGGGCTATGGCTACACCTTC | CATQRRGYGYTF
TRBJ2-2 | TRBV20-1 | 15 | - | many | TGCAGTGCTAGTCGGAGGGCCCGAAACACCGGGGAGCTGTTTTTT | CSASRRARNTGELFF
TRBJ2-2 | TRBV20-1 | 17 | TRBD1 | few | TGCAGTGCTAGAGATCCGAGACAGGGGGCGTCCACCGGGGAGCTGTTTTTT | CSARDPRQGASTGELFF
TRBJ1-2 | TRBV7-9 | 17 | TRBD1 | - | TGTGCCAGCAGCCCAGGGGGTACAGGACCTCTTAACTATGGCTACACCTTC | CASSPGGTGPLNYGYTF
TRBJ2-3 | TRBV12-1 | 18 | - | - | TGTGCCAGCAGCTTCTCCAGGACTAGCGGGAGGGGGACAGATACGCAGTATTTT | CASSFSRTSGRGTDTQYF
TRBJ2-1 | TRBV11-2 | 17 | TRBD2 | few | TGTGCCAGCAGCTTAGATTTACGACTAGCGGGAGCCAATGAGCAGTTCTTC | CASSLDLRLAGANEQFF
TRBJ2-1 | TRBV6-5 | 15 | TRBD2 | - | TGTGCCAGCAGTTACTCGCCCGGACTAGCGGATGAGCAGTTCTTC | CASSYSPGLADEQFF
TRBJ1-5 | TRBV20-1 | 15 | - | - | TGCAGTGCTAGAGATCGGTGGTCAGTGGGTGAACCCCAGCATTTT | CSARDRWSVGEPQHF
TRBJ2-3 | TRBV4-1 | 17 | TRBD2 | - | TGCGCCAGCAGCACCGGGAGGGGCGGGGGGGCCACAGATACGCAGTATTTT | CASSTGRGGGATDTQYF
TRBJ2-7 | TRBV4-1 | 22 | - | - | TGCGCCAGCAGCCAAGACCCCCGGGACAACCAGGTTCAGGGACCTAGAGAGTACGAGCAGTACTTC | CASSQDPRDNQVQGPREYEQYF
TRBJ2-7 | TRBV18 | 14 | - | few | TGTGCCAGCTCACCGCCCGAGGAGTTCCGGGAGCAGTACTTC | CASSPPEEFREQYF
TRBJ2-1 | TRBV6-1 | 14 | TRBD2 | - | TGTGCCAGCAGTGCTCTAGCGGACCATAATGAGCAGTTCTTC | CASSALADHNEQFF
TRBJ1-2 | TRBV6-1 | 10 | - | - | TGTGCCAGCGGATCCGGGGGCTACACCTTC | CASGSGGYTF
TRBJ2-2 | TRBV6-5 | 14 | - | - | TGTGCCAGCAGTTACGGCGTGAACACCGGGGAGCTGTTTTTT | CASSYGVNTGELFF
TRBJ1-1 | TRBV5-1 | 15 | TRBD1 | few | TGCGCCAGCAGTCCCGGGACAGGGGTTGGTACTGAAGCTTTCTTT | CASSPGTGVGTEAFF
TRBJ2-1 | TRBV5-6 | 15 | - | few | TGTGCCAGCAGCTTGGCGCAGGGATCCCACAATGAGCAGTTCTTC | CASSLAQGSHNEQFF
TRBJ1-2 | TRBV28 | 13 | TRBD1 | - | TGTGCCAGCAGTCAGGGGGGGCGACTTGGCTACACCTTC | CASSQGGRLGYTF
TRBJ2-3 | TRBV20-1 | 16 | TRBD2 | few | TGCAGTGCTACGGGACTAGCGGGAGGAGGGACAGATACGCAGTATTTT | CSATGLAGGGTDTQYF
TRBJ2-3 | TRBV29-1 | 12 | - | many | TGCAGCGTTGGGACAGCCACAGATACGCAGTATTTT | CSVGTATDTQYF
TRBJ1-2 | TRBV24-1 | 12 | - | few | TGTGCCACCAGTGAACAGGGCTATGGCTACACCTTC | CATSEQGYGYTF
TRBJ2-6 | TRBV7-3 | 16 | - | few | TGTGCCAGCAGCCAGACCAGGGAGTCTGGGGCCAACGTCCTGACTTTC | CASSQTRESGANVLTF
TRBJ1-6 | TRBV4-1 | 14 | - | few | TGCGCCAGCAGCCAAGTGGACAGTGATTCACCCCTCCACTTT | CASSQVDSDSPLHF
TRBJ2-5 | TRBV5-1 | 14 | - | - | TGCGCCAGCAGCTTGGGGAGTGGAAGAGAGGCCCAGTACTTC | CASSLGSGREAQYF
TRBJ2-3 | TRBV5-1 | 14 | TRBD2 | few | TGCGCCAGCAAAATAGCGGGAGCGGATGTTACGCAGTATTTT | CASKIAGADVTQYF
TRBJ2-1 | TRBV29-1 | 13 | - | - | TGCAGCGTGGGTCGGGAGCGGTACAATGAGCAGTTCTTC | CSVGRERYNEQFF
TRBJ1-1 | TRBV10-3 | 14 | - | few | TGTGCCATCAGTGAGTCAATGGGGGGCACTGAAGCTTTCTTT | CAISESMGGTEAFF
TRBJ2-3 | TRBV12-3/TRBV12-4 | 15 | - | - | TGTGCCAGCAGTTTACTCCGGGCGGGCACAGATACGCAGTATTTT | CASSLLRAGTDTQYF
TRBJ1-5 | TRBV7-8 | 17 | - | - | TGTGCCAGCAGCAACGAGGGCCTTGGGGGAGGGGATCAGCCCCAGCATTTT | CASSNEGLGGGDQPQHF
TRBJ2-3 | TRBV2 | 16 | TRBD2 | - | TGTGCCAGCAGCCCCAGGACTAGCGGGATCTCAGGTACGCAGTATTTT | CASSPRTSGISGTQYF
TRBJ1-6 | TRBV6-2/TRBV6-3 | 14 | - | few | TGTGCCAGCTCTAAGGTTATGGGGAATTCACCCCTCCACTTT | CASSKVMGNSPLHF
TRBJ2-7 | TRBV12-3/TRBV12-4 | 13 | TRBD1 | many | TGTGCCAGCAGTCGCAGGGGGCTGGGCGAGCAGTACTTC | CASSRRGLGEQYF
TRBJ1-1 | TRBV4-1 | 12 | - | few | TGCGCCAGCAGCCAACCGTACACTGAAGCTTTCTTT | CASSQPYTEAFF